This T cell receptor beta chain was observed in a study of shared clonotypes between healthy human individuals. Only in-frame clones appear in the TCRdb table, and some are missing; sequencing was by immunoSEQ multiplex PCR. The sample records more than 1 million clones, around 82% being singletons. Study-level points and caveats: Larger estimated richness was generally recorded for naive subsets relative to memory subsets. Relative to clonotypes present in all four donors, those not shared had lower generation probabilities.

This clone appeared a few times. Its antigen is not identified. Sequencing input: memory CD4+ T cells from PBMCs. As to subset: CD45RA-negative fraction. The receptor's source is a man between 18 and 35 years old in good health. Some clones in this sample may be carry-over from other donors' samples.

Here the CDR3 reads CASSPIQGGETQYF. In nucleotides, the CDR3 is TGTGCCAGCAGCCCAATTCAGGGAGGAGAGACCCAGTACTTC. This sequence joins TRBV4-2 and TRBJ2-5; D is possibly TRBD2 (6 bases). With 4 bases removed from V and 4 bases from J, the gap between germline ends came to 13 bases. The CDR3 is 14 residues long. Germline CDR1 is LGHNA and CDR2 is YNFKEQ.